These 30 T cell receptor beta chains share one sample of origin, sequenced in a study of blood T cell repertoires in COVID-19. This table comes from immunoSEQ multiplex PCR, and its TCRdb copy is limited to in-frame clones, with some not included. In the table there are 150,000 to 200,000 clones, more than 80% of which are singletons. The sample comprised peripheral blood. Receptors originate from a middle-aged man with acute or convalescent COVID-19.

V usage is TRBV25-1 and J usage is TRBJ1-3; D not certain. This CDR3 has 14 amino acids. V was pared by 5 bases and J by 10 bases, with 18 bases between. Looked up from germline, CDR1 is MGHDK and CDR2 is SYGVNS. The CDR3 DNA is TGTGCCAGCAGTCAAAGTCCGAGACTCAGTACCATATATTTT. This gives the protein CASSQSPRLSTIYF.

The CDR3: CASRFLAGVADTQYF. CDR3 DNA: TGTGCCAGCAGATTTCTAGCGGGAGTAGCAGATACGCAGTATTTT. J is TRBJ2-3 and V is TRBV2; TRBD2 matches at 10 bases. Germline V gene lookup returns CDR1 SNHLY and CDR2 FYNNEI. CDR3 length: 15 amino acids. V was clipped by 6 bases and J by 4 bases; unmatched bases: 7.

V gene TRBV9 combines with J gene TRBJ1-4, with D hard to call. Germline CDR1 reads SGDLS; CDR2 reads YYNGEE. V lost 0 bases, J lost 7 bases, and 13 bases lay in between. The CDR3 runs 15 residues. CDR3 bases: TGTGCCAGCAGCGTAGGAGGCCGCGGCATTGAAAAACTGTTTTTT. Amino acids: CASSVGGRGIEKLFF.

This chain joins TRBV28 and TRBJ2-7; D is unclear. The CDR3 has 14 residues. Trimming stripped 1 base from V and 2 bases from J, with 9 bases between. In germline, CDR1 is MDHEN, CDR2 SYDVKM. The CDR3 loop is CASSLFTPAYEQYF. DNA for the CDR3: TGTGCCAGCAGTTTATTCACACCAGCCTACGAGCAGTACTTC.

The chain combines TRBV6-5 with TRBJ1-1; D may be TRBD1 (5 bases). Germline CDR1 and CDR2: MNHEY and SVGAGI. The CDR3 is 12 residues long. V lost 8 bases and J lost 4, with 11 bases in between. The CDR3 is CASRRVGTEAFF. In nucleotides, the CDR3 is TGTGCCAGCCGCAGGGTTGGCACTGAAGCTTTCTTT.

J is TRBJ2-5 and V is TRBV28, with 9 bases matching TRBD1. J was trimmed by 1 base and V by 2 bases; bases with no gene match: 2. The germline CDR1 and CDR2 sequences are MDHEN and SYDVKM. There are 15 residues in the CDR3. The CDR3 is CASSLRTGVQETQYF. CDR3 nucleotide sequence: TGTGCCAGCAGTTTACGGACAGGGGTCCAAGAGACCCAGTACTTC. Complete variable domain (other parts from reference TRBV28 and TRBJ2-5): DVKVTQSSRYLVKRTGEKVFLECVQDMDHENMFWYRQDPGLGLRLIYFSYDVKMKEKGDIPEGYSVSREKKERFSLILESASTNQTSMYLCASSLRTGVQETQYFGPGTRLLVL.

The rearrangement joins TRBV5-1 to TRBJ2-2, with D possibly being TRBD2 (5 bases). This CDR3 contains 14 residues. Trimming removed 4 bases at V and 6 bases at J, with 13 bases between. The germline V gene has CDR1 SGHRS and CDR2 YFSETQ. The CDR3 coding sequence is TGCGCCAGCAGCAGCCGGGAAGGCCCCGGGGAGCTGTTTTTT. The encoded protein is CASSSREGPGELFF.

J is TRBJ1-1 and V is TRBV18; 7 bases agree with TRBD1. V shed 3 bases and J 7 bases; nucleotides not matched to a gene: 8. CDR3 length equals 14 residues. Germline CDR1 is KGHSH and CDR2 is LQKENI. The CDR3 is CASSPLDRASEAFF. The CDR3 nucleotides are TGTGCCAGCTCACCGCTCGACAGGGCGAGTGAAGCTTTCTTT.

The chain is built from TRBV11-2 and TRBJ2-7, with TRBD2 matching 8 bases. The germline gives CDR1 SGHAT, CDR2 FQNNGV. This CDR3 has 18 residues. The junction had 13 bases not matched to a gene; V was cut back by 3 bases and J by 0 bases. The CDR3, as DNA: TGTGCCAGCAGCTTGGGACTACTAGCGGAACTTATCTCCTACGAGCAGTACTTC. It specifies CASSLGLLAELISYEQYF.

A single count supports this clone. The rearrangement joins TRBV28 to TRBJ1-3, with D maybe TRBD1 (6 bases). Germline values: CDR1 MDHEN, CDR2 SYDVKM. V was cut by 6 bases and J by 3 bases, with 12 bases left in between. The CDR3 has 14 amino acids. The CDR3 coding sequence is TGTGCCAGCAGCCGGGGGGCTGGTGGAAACACCATATATTTT. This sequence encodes CASSRGAGGNTIYF.

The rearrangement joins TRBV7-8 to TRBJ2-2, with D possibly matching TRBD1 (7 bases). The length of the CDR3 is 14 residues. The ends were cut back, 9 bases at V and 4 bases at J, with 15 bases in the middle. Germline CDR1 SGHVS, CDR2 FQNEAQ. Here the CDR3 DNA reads TGTGCCAGTTATGCGGGACAGTCCACCGGGGAGCTGTTTTTT. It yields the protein CASYAGQSTGELFF.

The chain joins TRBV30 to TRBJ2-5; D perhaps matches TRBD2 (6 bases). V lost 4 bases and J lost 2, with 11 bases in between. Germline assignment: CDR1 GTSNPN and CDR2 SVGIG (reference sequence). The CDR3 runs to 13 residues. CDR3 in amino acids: CAWNSGVQETQYF. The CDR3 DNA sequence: TGTGCCTGGAACTCGGGAGTGCAAGAGACCCAGTACTTC.

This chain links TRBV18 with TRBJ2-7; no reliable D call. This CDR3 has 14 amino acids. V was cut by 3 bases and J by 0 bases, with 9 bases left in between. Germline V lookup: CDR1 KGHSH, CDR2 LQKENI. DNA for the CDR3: TGTGCCAGCTCACCTGGCCAAAACTCCTACGAGCAGTACGTC. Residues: CASSPGQNSYEQYV.

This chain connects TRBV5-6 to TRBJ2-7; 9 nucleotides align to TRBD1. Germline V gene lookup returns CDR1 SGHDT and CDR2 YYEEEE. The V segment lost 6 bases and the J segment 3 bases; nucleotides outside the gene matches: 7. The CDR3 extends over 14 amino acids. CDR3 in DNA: TGTGCCAGCAAACCAGGGACAGGGCACTACGAGCAGTACTTC. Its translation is CASKPGTGHYEQYF.

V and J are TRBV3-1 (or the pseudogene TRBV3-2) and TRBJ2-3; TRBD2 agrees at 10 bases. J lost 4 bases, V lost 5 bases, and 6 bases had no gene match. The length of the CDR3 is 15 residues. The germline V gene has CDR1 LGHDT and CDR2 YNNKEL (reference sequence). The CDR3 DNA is TGTGCCAGCAGCTCTAGCGGGAGTCGCCCAGATACGCAGTATTTT. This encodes CASSSSGSRPDTQYF.

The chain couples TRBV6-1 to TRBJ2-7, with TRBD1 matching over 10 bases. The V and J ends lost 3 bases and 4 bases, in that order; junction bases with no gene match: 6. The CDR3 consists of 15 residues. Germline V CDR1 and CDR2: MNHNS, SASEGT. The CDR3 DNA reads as TGTGCCAGCAGTGAGCGGGGACAGGGGAGGTACGAGCAGTACTTC. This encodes CASSERGQGRYEQYF.

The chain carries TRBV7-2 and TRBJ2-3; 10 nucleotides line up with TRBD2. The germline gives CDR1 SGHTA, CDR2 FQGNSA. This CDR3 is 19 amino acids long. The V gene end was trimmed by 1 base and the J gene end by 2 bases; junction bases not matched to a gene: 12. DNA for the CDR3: TGTGCCAGCAGCTTAGATATTGCTAGCGGGGGACTATCCACAGATACGCAGTATTTT. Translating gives CASSLDIASGGLSTDTQYF.

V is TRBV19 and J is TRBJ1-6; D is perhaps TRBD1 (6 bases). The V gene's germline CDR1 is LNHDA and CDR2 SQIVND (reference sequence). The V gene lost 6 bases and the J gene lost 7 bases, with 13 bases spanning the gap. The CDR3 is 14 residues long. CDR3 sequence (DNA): TGTGCCAGTAGCCAACAGGGTCGAAATTCACCCCTCCACTTT. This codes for CASSQQGRNSPLHF.

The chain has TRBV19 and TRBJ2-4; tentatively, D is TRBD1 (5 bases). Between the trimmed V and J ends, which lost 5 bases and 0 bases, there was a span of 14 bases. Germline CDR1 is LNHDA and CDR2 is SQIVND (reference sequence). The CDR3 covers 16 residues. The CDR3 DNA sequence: TGTGCCAGTAGTTCACGACAGATCTTAGCCAAAAACATTCAGTACTTC. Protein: CASSSRQILAKNIQYF.

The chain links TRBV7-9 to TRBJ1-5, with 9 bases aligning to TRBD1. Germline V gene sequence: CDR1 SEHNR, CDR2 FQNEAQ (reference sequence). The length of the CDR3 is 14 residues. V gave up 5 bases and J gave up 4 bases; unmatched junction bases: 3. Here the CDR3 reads CASSRTGVNQPQHF. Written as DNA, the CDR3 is TGTGCCAGCAGCAGGACAGGGGTTAATCAGCCCCAGCATTTT.

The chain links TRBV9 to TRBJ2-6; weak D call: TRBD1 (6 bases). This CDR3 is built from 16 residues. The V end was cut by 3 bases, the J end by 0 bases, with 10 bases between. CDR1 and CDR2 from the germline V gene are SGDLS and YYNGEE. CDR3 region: CASSARQDSGANVLTF. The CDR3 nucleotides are TGTGCCAGCAGCGCACGACAGGACTCTGGGGCCAACGTCCTGACTTTC. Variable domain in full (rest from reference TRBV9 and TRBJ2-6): DSGVTQTPKHLITATGQRVTLRCSPRSGDLSVYWYQQSLDQGLQFLIQYYNGEERAKGNILERFSAQQFPDLHSELNLSSLELGDSALYFCASSARQDSGANVLTFGAGSRLTVL.

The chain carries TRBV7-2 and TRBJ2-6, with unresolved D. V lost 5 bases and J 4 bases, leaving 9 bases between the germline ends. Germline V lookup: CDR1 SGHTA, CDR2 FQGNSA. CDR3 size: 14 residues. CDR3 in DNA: TGTGCCAGCAGCCCCTTTTCCGGGGCCAACGTCCTGACTTTC. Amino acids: CASSPFSGANVLTF.

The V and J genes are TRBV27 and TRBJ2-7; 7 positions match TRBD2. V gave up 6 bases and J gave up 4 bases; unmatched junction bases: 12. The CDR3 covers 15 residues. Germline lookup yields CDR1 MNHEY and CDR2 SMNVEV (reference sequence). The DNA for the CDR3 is TGTGCCAGCAGCCGTAGCGGGTTCTCCTTTTACGAGCAGTACTTC. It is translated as CASSRSGFSFYEQYF.

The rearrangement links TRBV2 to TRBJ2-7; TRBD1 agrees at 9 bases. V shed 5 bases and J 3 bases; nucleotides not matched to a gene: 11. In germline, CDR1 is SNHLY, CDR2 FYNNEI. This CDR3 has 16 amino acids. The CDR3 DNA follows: TGTGCCAGCAGTACAAGCGGGACAGGGACAGACTACGAGCAGTACTTC. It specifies CASSTSGTGTDYEQYF.

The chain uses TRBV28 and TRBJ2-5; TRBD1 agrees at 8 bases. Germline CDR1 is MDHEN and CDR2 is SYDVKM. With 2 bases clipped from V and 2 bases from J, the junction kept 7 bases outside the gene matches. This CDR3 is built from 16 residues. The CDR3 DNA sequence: TGTGCCAGCAGTTTACGCCGGGACAGGACGCAAGAGACCCAGTACTTC. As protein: CASSLRRDRTQETQYF.

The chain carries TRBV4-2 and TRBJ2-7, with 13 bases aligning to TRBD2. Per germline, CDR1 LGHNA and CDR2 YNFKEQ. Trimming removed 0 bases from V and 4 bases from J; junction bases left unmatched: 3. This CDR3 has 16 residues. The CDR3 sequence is CASSQEMGLAGYEQYF. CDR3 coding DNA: TGTGCCAGCAGCCAAGAAATGGGACTAGCGGGATACGAGCAGTACTTC.

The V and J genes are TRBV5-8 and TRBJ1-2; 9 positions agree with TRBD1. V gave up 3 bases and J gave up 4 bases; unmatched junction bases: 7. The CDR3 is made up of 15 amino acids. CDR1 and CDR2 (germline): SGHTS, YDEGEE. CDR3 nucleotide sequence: TGTGCCAGCAGCTCGACAGGGGGGATCCGCTATGGCTACACCTTC. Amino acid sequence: CASSSTGGIRYGYTF.

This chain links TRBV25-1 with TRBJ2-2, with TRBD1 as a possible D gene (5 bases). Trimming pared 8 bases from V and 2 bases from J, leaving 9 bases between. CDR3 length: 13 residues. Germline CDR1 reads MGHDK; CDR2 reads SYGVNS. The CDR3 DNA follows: TGTGCCAGCCAGGACACTAACACCGGGGAGCTGTTTTTT. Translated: CASQDTNTGELFF.

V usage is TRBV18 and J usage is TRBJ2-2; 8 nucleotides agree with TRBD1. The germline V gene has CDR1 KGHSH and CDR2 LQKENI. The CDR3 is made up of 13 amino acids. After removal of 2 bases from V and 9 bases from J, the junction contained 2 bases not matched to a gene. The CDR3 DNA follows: TGTGCCAGCTCACCAGGACAGGGTCGGGAGCTGTTTTTT. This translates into CASSPGQGRELFF.

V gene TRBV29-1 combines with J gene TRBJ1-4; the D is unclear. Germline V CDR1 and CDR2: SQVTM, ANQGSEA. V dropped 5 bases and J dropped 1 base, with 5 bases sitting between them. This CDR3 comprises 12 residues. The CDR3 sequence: CSVHKTNEKLFF. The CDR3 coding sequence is TGCAGCGTTCACAAAACTAATGAAAAACTGTTTTTT.